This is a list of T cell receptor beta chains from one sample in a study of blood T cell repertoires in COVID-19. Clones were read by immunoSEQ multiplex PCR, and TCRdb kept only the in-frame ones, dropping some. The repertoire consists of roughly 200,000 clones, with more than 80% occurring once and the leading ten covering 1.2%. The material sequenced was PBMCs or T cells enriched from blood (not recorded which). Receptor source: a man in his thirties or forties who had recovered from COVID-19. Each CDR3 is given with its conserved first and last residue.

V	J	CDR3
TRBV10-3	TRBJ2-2	CAIRAGTGELFF
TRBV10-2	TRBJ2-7	CASSESRGEYEQYF
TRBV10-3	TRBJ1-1	CATWTGDTEAFF
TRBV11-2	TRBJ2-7	CASSSLGGRGSYEQYF
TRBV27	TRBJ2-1	CASSLSLFNEQFF
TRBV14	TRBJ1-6	CASSLRQGRSYNSPLHF
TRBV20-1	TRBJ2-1	CSASTSGGPRVYNEQFF
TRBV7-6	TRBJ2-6	CASSLRTGTFGANVLTF
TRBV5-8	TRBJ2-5	CASSTGLGETQYF
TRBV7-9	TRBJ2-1	CASSLALGASYNEQFF
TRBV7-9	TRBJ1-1	CASSLVEAFF
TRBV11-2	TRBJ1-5	CASSLGPNQPQHF
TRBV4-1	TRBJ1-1	CASSQAGSRVAFF
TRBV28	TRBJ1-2	CASAPGTGELYGYTF
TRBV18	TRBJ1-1	CASSPNTRGQGTEAFF
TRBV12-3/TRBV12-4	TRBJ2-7	CASSFYRAYEQYF
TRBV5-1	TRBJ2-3	CASSLDRADTQYF
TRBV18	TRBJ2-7	CASSPLESYEQYF
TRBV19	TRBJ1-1	CATAARLNTEAFF
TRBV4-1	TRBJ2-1	CASSLSGGANNEQFF
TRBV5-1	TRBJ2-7	CASSSSGYEQYF
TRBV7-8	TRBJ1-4	CASTLGSGTNEKLFF
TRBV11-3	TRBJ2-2	CASSLARGLGTGELFF
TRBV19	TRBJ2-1	CASSWSSYNEQFF
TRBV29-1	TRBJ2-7	CSARQRQGAYEQYF
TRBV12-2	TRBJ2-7	CASRFDQDSYEQYF
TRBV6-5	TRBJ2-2	CASSRGTANTGELFF
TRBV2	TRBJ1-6	CASRDSRNSPLHF
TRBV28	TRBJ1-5	CASSHGTGGNQPQHF
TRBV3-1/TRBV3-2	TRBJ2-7	CASSQSGLAGRPTEQYF
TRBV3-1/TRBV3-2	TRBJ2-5	CASSQDWGGGTKETQYF
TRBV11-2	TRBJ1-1	CASSSTGGMNTEAFF
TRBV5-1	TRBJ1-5	CASSLDYGNNQPQHF
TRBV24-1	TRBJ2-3	CATEVSGGDTQYF
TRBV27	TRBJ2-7	CASSLFSSYEQYF
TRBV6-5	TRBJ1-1	CASRTTGGAAFF
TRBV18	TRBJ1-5	CASSLTGGAGQPQHF
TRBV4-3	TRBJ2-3	CASSQDPSDTQYF
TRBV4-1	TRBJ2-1	CASSQDLGSSMGYNEQFF
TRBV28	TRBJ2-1	CASSTPVSGSSYNEQFF
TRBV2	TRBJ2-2	CASRDIINTGELFF
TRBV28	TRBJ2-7	CASSPPGGLAGASLANEQYF
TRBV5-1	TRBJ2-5	CASSLYAGVETQYF
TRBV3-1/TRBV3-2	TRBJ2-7	CASSQGQAYEQYF
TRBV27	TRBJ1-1	CASSAGGVTEAFF
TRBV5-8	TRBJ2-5	CASSLEGLGYQETQYF
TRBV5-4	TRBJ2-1	CASSLEQGAYNEQFF
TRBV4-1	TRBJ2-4	CASSPAGRNIQYF
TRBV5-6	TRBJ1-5	CASSLGTGGNQPQHF